This T cell receptor beta chain was captured by sequencing in a study of response to subunit inactivated influenza vaccine. V dropped 3 bases and J dropped 2 bases, with 7 bases sitting between them. Germline CDR1 and CDR2: ENHRY and SYGVKD. The CDR3 is 13 residues long. TCRdb used MiXCR to reprocess the RT-PCR reads, holding one entry per CDR3 protein. The repertoire holds around 570,000 distinct CDR3 sequences, with roughly 12% as singletons. This same sample was also taken into another study, of T cells expressing NK-cell markers. That work states: A 5'RACE template switching approach incorporating UMIs was used to make TCR beta cDNA.

Sequencing used PBMCs from blood, obtained on the day of vaccination. V and J are TRBV10-3 and TRBJ1-2, with D perhaps TRBD1 (6 bases). The source of this sequence is a man aged 50-59 years who received an inactivated influenza vaccine. The CDR3 DNA follows: TGTGCCATCAGTGAAGGACAGAACTATGGCTACACCTTC. Protein product: CAISEGQNYGYTF.